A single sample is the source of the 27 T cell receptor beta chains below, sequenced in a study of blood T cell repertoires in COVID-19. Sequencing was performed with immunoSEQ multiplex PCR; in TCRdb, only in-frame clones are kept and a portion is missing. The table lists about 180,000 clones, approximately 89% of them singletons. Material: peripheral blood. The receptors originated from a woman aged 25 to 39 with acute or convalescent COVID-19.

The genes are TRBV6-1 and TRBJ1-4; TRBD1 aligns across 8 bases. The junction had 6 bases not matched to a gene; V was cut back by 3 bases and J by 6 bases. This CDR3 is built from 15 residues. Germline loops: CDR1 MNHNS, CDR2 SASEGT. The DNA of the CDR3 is TGTGCCAGCAGTGAGAGACAGGGGTGGGATGAAAAACTGTTTTTT. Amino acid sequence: CASSERQGWDEKLFF.

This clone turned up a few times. CDR3 DNA sequence: TGTGCCAGCAGTGAATCCCCACAGGCGGAAAAACTGTTTTTT. This translates into CASSESPQAEKLFF. The chain recombines TRBV2 with TRBJ1-4, with a tentative D call TRBD1 (5 bases). The CDR3 has 14 residues. V was pared by 2 bases and J by 8 bases, with 12 bases between. CDR1 and CDR2 from the germline V gene are SNHLY and FYNNEI.

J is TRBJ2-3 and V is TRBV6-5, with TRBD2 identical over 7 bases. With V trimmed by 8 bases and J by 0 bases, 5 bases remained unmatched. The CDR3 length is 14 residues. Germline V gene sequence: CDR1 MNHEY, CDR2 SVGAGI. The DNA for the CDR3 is TGTGCCAGCTTCCCTAGCGGAAGCACAGATACGCAGTATTTT. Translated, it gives CASFPSGSTDTQYF.

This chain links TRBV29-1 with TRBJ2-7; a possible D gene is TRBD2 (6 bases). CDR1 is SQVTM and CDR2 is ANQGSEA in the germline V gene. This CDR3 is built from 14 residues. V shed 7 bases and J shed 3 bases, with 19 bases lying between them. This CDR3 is CSAIFGGGGYEQYF. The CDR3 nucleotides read TGCAGCGCCATCTTCGGGGGTGGGGGCTACGAGCAGTACTTC.

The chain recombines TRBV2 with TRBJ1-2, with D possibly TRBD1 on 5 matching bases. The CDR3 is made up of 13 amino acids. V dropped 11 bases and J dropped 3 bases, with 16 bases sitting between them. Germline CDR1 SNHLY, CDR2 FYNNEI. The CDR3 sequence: CALSSGGDYGYTF. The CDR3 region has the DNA TGTGCCCTAAGTTCGGGGGGGGACTATGGCTACACCTTC.

CDR3 coding DNA: TGTGCCAGTAGTCCCACGGGGTCAATAAATCAGCCCCAGCATTTT. As protein: CASSPTGSINQPQHF. This chain links TRBV19 with TRBJ1-5; D uncertain. V was trimmed by 5 bases and J by 4 bases, leaving 15 bases between them. Germline CDR1 and CDR2: LNHDA and SQIVND (reference sequence). This CDR3 has 15 amino acids.

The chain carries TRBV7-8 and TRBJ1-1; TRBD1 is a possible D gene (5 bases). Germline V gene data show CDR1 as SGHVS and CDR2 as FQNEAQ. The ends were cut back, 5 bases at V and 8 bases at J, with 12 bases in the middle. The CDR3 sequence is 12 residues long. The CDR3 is CASSPGTPEAFF. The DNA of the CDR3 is TGTGCCAGCAGCCCCGGGACTCCAGAAGCTTTCTTT.

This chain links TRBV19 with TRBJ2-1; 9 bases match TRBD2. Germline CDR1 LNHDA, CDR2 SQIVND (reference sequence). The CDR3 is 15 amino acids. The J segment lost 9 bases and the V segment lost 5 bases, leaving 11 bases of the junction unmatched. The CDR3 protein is CASSVDWREGAEQFF. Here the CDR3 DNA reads TGTGCCAGTAGTGTCGACTGGCGGGAGGGCGCTGAGCAGTTCTTC. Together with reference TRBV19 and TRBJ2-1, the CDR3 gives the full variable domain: DGGITQSPKYLFRKEGQNVTLSCEQNLNHDAMYWYRQDPGQGLRLIYYSQIVNDFQKGDIAEGYSVSREKKESFPLTVTSAQKNPTAFYLCASSVDWREGAEQFFGPGTRLTVL.

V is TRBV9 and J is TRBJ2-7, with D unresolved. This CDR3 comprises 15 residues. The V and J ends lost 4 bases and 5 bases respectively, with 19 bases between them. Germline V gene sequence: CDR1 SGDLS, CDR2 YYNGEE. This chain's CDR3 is CASSPGLNSLDEQYF. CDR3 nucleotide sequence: TGTGCCAGCAGCCCAGGTCTGAATTCTCTGGACGAGCAGTACTTC.

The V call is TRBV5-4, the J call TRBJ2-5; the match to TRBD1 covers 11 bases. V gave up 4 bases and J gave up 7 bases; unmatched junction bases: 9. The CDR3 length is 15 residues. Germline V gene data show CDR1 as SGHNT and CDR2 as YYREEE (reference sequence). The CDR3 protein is CASSRTGGRPGTQYF. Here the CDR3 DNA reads TGTGCCAGCAGCAGGACAGGGGGCCGCCCCGGGACCCAGTACTTC.

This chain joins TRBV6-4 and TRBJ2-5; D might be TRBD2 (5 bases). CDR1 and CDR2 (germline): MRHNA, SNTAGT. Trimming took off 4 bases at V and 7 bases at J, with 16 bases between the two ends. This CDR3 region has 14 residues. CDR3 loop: CASSGRWPRGTQYF. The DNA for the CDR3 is TGTGCCAGCAGTGGAAGGTGGCCCCGGGGGACCCAGTACTTC.

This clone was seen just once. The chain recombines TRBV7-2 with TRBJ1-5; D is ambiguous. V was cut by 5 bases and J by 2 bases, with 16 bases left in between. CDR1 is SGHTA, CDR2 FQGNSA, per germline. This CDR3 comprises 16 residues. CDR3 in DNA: TGTGCCAGCAGCCTTAGACCCCAAGCGGGCAATCAGCCCCAGCATTTT. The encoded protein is CASSLRPQAGNQPQHF.

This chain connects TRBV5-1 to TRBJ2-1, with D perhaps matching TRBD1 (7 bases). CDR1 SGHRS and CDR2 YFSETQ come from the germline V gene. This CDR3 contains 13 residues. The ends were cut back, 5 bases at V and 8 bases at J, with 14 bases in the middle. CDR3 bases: TGCGCCAGCAGAGCGGGCACAGGGGATGAGCAGTTCTTC. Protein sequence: CASRAGTGDEQFF.

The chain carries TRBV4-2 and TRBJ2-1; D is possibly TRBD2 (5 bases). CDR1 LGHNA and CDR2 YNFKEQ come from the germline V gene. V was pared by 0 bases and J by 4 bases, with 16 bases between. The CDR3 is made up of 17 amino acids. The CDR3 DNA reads TGTGCCAGCAGCCAAGATCTTGTGGGGAGCCTATACAATGAGCAGTTCTTC. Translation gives CASSQDLVGSLYNEQFF.

CDR3 sequence: CASSFGGISEQYF. The CDR3, as DNA: TGTGCCAGCAGCTTTGGGGGGATCTCCGAGCAGTACTTC. The chain links TRBV5-6 to TRBJ2-7; TRBD2 might be the D (6 bases). In germline, CDR1 is SGHDT, CDR2 YYEEEE. The CDR3 is 13 amino acids. Trimming left V 2 bases short and J 6 bases short, with 12 bases between. Looking up the rest from reference TRBV5-6 and TRBJ2-7 gives the full variable domain: DAGVTQSPTHLIKTRGQQVTLRCSPKSGHDTVSWYQQALGQGPQFIFQYYEEEERQRGNFPDRFSGHQFPNYSSELNVNALLLGDSALYLCASSFGGISEQYFGPGTRLTVT.

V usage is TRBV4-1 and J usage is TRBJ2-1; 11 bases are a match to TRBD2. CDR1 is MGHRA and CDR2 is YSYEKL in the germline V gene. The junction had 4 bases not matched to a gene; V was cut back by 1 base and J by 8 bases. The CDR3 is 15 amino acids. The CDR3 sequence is CASSQGPSGRYEQFF. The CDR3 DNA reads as TGCGCCAGCAGCCAAGGGCCTAGCGGGAGGTATGAGCAGTTCTTC.

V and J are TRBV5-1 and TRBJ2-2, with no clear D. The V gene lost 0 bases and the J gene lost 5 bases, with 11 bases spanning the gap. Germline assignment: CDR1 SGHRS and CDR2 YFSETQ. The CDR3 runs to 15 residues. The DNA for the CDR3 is TGCGCCAGCAGCTTGGGTACAGTTGGGACCGGGGAGCTGTTTTTT. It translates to CASSLGTVGTGELFF.

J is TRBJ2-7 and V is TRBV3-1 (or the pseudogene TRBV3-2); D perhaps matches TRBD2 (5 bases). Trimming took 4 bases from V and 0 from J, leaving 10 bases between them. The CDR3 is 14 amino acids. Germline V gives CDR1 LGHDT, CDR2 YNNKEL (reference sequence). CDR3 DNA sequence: TGTGCCAGCAGCCGGGCGGGCCCCTCCTACGAGCAGTACTTC. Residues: CASSRAGPSYEQYF.

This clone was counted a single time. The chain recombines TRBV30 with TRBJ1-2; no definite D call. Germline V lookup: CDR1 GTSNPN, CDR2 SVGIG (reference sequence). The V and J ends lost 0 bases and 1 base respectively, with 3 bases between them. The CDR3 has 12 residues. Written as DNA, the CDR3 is TGTGCCTGGAGTGTATATAACTATGGCTACACCTTC. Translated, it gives CAWSVYNYGYTF.

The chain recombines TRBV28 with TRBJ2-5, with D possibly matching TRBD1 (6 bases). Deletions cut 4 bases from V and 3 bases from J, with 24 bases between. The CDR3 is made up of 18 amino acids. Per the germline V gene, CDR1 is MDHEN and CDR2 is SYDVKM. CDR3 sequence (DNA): TGTGCCAGCAGTTCCCTTCCACAGGGCCTTCACCGAAAAGAGACCCAGTACTTC. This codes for CASSSLPQGLHRKETQYF.

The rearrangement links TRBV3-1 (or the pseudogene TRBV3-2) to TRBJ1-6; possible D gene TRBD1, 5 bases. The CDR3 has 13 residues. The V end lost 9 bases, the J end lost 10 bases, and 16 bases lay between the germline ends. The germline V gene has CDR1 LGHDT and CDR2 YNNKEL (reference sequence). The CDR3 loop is CASGQGVGSPLHF. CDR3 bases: TGTGCCAGTGGTCAGGGCGTAGGGTCACCCCTCCACTTT.

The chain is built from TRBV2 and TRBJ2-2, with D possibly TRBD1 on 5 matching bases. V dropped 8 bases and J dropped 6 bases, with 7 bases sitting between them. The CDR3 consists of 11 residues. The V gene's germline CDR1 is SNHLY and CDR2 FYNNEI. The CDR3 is CASDSSGELFF. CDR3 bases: TGTGCCAGCGACAGCTCCGGGGAGCTGTTTTTT.

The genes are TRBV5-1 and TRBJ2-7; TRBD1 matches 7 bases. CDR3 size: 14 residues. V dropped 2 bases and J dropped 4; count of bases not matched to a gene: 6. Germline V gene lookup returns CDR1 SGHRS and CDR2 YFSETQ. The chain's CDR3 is CASSFVGQIYEQYF. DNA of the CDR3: TGCGCCAGCAGCTTTGTGGGACAGATATACGAGCAGTACTTC.

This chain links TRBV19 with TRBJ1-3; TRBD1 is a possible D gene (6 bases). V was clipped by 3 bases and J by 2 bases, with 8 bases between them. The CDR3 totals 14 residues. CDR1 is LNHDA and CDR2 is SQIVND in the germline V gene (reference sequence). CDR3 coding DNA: TGTGCCAGTAGTATGGGGGCGGCTGGAAACACCATATATTTT. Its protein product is CASSMGAAGNTIYF. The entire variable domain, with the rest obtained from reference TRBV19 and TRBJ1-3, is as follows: DGGITQSPKYLFRKEGQNVTLSCEQNLNHDAMYWYRQDPGQGLRLIYYSQIVNDFQKGDIAEGYSVSREKKESFPLTVTSAQKNPTAFYLCASSMGAAGNTIYFGEGSWLTVV.

The DNA for the CDR3 is TGTGCCAGCAGCCTCCCCAGTGGTGGGGCCAACGTCCTGACTTTC. Residues: CASSLPSGGANVLTF. This chain links TRBV5-4 with TRBJ2-6, with no clear D. Germline V gives CDR1 SGHNT, CDR2 YYREEE (reference sequence). The CDR3 is 15 residues long. Deletions cut 4 bases from V and 3 bases from J, with 11 bases between. Full variable domain (rest looked up from reference TRBV5-4 and TRBJ2-6): ETGVTQSPTHLIKTRGQQVTLRCSSQSGHNTVSWYQQALGQGPQFIFQYYREEENGRGNFPPRFSGLQFPNYSSELNVNALELDDSALYLCASSLPSGGANVLTFGAGSRLTVL.

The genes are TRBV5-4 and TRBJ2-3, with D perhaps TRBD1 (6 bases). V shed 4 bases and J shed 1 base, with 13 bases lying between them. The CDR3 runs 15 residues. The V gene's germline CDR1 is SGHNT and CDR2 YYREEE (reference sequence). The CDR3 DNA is TGTGCCAGCAGCCCACGGGACATCCGCACAGATACGCAGTATTTT. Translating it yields CASSPRDIRTDTQYF.

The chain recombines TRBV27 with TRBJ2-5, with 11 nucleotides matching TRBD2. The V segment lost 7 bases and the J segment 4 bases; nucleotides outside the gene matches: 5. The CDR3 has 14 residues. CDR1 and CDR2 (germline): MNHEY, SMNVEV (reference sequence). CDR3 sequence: CASNSLAGGETQYF. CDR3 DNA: TGTGCCAGCAACTCCCTAGCGGGAGGAGAGACCCAGTACTTC.